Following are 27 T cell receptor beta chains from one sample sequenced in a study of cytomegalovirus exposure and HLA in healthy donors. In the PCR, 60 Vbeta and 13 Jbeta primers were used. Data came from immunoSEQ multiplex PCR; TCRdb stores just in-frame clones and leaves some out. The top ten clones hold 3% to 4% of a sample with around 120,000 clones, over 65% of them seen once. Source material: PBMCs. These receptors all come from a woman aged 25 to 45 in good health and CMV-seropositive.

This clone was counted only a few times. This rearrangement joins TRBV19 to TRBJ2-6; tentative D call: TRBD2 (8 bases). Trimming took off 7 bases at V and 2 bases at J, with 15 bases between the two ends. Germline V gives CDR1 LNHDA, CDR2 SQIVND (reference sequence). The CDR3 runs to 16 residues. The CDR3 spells CASTGGGRAGANVLTF. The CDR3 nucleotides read TGTGCCAGTACGGGAGGGGGCAGAGCTGGGGCCAACGTCCTGACTTTC.

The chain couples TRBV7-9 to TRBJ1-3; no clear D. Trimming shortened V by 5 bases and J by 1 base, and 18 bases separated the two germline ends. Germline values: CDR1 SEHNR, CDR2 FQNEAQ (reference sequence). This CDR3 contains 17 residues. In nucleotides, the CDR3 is TGTGCCAGCAGCCCGACCCTACATTCGGGGTCTGGAAACACCATATATTTT. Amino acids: CASSPTLHSGSGNTIYF.

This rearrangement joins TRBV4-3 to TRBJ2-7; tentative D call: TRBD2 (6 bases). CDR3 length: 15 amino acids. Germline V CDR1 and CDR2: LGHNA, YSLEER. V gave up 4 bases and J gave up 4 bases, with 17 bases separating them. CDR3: CASSRGWRGRYEQYF. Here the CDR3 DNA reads TGCGCCAGCAGCCGAGGGTGGAGGGGTCGGTACGAGCAGTACTTC.

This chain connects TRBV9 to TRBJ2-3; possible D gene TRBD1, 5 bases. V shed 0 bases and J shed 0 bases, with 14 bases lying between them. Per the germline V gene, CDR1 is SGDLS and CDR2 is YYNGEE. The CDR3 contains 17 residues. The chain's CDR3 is CASSVETSAGSTDTQYF. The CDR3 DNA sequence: TGTGCCAGCAGCGTAGAAACGTCCGCAGGGAGCACAGATACGCAGTATTTT.

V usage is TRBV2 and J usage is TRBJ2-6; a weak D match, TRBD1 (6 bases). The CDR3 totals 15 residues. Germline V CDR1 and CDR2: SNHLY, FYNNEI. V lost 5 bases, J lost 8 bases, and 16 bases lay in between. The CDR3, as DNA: TGTGCCAGCAGTCGCGACAGGCGGGTATCCAACGTCCTGACTTTC. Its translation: CASSRDRRVSNVLTF.

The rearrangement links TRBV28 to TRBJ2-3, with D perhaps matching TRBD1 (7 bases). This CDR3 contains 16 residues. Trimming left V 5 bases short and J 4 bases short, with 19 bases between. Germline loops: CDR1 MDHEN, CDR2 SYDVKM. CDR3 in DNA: TGTGCCAGCAGTGGGAACTGGGGCAGGGGGGCAGATACGCAGTATTTT. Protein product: CASSGNWGRGADTQYF.

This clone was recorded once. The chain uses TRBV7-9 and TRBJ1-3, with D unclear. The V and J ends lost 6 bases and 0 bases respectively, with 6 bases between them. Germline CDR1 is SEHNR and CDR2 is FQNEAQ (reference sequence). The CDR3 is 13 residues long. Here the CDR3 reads CASSTVSGNTIYF. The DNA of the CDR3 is TGTGCCAGCAGTACGGTCTCTGGAAACACCATATATTTT.

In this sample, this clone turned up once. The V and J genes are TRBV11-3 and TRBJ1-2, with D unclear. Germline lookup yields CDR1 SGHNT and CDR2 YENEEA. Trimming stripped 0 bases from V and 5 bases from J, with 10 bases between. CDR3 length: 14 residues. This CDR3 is CASSLDAGVYGYTF. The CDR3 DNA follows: TGTGCCAGCAGCTTAGACGCTGGAGTTTATGGCTACACCTTC. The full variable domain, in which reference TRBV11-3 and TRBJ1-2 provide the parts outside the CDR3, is EAGVVQSPRYKIIEKKQPVAFWCNPISGHNTLYWYLQNLGQGPELLIRYENEEAVDDSQLPKDRFSAERLKGVDSTLKIQPAELGDSAVYLCASSLDAGVYGYTFGSGTRLTVV.

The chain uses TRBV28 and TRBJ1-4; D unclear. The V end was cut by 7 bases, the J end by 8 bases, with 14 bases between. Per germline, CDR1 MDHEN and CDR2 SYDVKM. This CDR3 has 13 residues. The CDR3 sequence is CASTHAVWEKLFF. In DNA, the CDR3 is TGTGCCAGCACCCACGCGGTCTGGGAAAAACTGTTTTTT.

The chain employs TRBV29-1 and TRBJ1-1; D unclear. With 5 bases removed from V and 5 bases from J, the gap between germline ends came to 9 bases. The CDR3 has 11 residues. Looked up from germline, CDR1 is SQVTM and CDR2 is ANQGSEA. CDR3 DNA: TGCAGCGTTTCGGGTAGTACTGAAGCTTTCTTT. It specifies CSVSGSTEAFF.

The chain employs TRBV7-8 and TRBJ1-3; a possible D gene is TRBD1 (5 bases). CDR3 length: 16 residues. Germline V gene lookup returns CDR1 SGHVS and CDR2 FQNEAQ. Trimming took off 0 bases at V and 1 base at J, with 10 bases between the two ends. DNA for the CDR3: TGTGCCAGCAGCTTAGCGCGGCCAGGGTCTGGAAACACCATATATTTT. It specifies CASSLARPGSGNTIYF.

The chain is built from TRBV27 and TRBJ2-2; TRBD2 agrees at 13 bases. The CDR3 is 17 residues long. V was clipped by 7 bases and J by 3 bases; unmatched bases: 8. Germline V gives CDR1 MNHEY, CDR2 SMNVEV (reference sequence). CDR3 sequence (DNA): TGTGCCAGCACGTCTGGACTAGCGGGGGCCTACACCGGGGAGCTGTTTTTT. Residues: CASTSGLAGAYTGELFF.

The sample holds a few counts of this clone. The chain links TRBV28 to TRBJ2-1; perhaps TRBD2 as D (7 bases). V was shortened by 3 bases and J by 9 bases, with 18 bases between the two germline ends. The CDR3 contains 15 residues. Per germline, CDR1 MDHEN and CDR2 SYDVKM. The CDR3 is CASSFWGRGGVEQFF. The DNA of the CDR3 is TGTGCCAGCAGTTTTTGGGGGCGGGGAGGGGTTGAGCAGTTCTTC.

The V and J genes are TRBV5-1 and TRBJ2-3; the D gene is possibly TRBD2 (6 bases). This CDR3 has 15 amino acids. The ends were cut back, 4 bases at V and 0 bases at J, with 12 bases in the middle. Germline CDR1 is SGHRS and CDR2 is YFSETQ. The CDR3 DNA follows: TGCGCCAGCAGCACATCGGGAGAGAGCACAGATACGCAGTATTTT. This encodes CASSTSGESTDTQYF.

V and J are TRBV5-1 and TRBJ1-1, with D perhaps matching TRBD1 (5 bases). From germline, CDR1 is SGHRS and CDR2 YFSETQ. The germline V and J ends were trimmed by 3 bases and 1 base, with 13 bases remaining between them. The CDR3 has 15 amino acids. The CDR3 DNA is TGCGCCAGCAGCTCTCCTCTAACAGGGAACACTGAAGCTTTCTTT. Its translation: CASSSPLTGNTEAFF.

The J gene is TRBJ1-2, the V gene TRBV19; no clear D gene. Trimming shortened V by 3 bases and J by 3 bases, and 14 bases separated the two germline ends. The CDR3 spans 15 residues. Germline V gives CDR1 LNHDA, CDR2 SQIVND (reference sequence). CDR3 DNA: TGTGCCAGTAGTATGGGTTATATGGGAGACTATGGCTACACCTTC. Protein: CASSMGYMGDYGYTF.

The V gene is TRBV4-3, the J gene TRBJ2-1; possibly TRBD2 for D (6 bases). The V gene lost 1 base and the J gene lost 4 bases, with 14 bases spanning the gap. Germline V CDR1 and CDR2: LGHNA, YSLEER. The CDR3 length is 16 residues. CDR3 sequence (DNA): TGCGCCAGCAGCCAAGGGGGCGGGGACTTTTACAATGAGCAGTTCTTC. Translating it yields CASSQGGGDFYNEQFF.

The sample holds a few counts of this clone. The CDR3 DNA reads as TGTGCCAGCAGCGTGACTAGCGGGGGGGCGAACACCGGGGAGCTGTTTTTT. This gives the protein CASSVTSGGANTGELFF. The V and J genes are TRBV9 and TRBJ2-2; 14 bases are a match to TRBD2. The CDR3 length is 17 residues. In germline, CDR1 is SGDLS, CDR2 YYNGEE. V gave up 2 bases and J gave up 0 bases; unmatched junction bases: 0.

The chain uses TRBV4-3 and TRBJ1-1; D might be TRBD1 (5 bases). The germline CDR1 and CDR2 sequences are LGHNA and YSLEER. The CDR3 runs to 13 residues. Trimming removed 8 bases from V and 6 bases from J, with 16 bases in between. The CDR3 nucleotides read TGCGCCAGCTCGAGGGGCGGGGTACCTGAAGCTTTCTTT. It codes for CASSRGGVPEAFF.

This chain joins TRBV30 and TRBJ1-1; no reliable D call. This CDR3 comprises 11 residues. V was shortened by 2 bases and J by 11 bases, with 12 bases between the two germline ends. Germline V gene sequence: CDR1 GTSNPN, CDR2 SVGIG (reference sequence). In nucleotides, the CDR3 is TGTGCCTGGAGTTATGTGGGCACGGCTTTCTTT. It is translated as CAWSYVGTAFF.

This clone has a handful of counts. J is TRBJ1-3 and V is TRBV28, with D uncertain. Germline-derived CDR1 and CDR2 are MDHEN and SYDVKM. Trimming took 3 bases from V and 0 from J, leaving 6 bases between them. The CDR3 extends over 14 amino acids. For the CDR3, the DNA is TGTGCCAGCAGTTTGCTGAGCTCTGGAAACACCATATATTTT. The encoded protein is CASSLLSSGNTIYF. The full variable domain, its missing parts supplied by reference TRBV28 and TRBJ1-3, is DVKVTQSSRYLVKRTGEKVFLECVQDMDHENMFWYRQDPGLGLRLIYFSYDVKMKEKGDIPEGYSVSREKKERFSLILESASTNQTSMYLCASSLLSSGNTIYFGEGSWLTVV.

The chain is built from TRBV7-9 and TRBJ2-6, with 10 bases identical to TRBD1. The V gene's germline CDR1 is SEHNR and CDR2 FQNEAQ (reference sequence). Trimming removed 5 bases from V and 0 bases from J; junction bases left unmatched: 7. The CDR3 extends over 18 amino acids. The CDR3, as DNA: TGTGCCAGCAGCAACAGACAGGGGGCCTACTCTGGGGCCAACGTCCTGACTTTC. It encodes CASSNRQGAYSGANVLTF.

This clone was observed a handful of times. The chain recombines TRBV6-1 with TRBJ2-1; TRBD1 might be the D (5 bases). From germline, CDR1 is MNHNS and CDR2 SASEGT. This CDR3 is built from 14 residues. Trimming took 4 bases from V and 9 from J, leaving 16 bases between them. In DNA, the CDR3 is TGTGCCAGCAGTGCCCCGGGTGGGGCCAGTGAGCAGTTCTTC. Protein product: CASSAPGGASEQFF.

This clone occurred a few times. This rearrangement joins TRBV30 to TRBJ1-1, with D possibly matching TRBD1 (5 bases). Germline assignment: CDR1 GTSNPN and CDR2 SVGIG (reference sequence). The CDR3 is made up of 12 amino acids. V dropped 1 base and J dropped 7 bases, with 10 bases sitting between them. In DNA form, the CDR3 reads TGTGCCTGGAGTGCTCAGGGCCTTGAAGCTTTCTTT. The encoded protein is CAWSAQGLEAFF.

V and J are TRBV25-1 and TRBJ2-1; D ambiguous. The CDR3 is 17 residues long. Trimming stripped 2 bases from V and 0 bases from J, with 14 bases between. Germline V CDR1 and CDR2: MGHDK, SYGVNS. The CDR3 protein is CASSEKRGRDSYNEQFF. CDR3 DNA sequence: TGTGCCAGCAGTGAAAAACGAGGAAGAGACTCCTACAATGAGCAGTTCTTC.

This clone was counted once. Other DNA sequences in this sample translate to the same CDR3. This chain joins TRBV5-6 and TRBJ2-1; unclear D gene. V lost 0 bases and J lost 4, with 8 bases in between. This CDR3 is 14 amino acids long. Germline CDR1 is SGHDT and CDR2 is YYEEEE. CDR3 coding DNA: TGTGCCAGCAGCTTGGGGCAGTTTTACAATGAGCAGTTCTTC. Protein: CASSLGQFYNEQFF. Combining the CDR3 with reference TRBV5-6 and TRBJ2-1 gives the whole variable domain DAGVTQSPTHLIKTRGQQVTLRCSPKSGHDTVSWYQQALGQGPQFIFQYYEEEERQRGNFPDRFSGHQFPNYSSELNVNALLLGDSALYLCASSLGQFYNEQFFGPGTRLTVL.

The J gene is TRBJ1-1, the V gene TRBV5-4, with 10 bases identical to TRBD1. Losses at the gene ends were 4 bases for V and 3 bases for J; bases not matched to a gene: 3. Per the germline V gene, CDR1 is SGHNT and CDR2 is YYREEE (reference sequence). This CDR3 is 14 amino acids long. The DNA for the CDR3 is TGTGCCAGCAGCAGAGGGACAGGGGACACTGAAGCTTTCTTT. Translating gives CASSRGTGDTEAFF.